Listed here are 28 T cell receptor beta chains from one sample, sequenced in a study of blood T cell repertoires in COVID-19. The repertoire was sequenced with immunoSEQ multiplex PCR; TCRdb's copy has only in-frame clones and lacks some. The data hold 120,000 or so clones, with approximately 68% observed a single time. Sequences were obtained from peripheral blood. The receptors come from a woman aged 65 to 85 with acute or convalescent COVID-19.

The chain recombines TRBV12-3 or TRBV12-4 with TRBJ1-1; D gene uncertain. The V end lost 2 bases, the J end lost 1 base, and 5 bases lay between the germline ends. The CDR3 runs to 13 residues. The CDR3 sequence: CASSLFQNTEAFF. Here the CDR3 DNA reads TGTGCCAGCAGTTTATTCCAGAACACTGAAGCTTTCTTT.

This chain connects TRBV24-1 to TRBJ1-5; 7 bases are shared with TRBD1. This CDR3 is 16 amino acids long. After removal of 5 bases from V and 0 bases from J, the junction contained 6 bases not matched to a gene. Germline V gene lookup returns CDR1 KGHDR and CDR2 SFDVKD. In DNA, the CDR3 is TGTGCCACCAGTGGCAAGGGACAGACTAGCAATCAGCCCCAGCATTTT. Translated, it gives CATSGKGQTSNQPQHF.

J is TRBJ1-2 and V is TRBV9, with a tentative D call TRBD1 (6 bases). Trimming cost V 1 base and J 3 bases, with 7 bases left between them. Germline lookup yields CDR1 SGDLS and CDR2 YYNGEE. The CDR3 is 13 residues long. The CDR3 region has the DNA TGTGCCAGCAGCGTAACAGGGTACTATGGCTACACCTTC. Residues: CASSVTGYYGYTF.

Notes on this clone: At one end the junction does not follow the germline gene, possibly because of a read error. V is TRBV7-7 and J is TRBJ2-1, with TRBD2 identical over 7 bases. Per the germline V gene, CDR1 is SSHAT and CDR2 is FNYEAQ (reference sequence). The CDR3 extends over 13 amino acids. CDR3 nucleotides: TGTGCTAGCAGCTTGCTGGCTAGCGGAGAGCAGTTCTTC. Its translation is CASSLLASGEQFF.

The chain couples TRBV7-9 to TRBJ2-5; perhaps TRBD1 as D (5 bases). The CDR3 has 11 residues. CDR1 SEHNR and CDR2 FQNEAQ come from the germline V gene (reference sequence). Trimming pared 4 bases from V and 5 bases from J, leaving 5 bases between. The CDR3 protein is CASSSGETQYF. The CDR3 region has the DNA TGTGCCAGCAGCTCAGGGGAGACCCAGTACTTC.

V gene TRBV7-3 combines with J gene TRBJ2-5, with D perhaps TRBD2 (7 bases). The V gene's germline CDR1 is SGHTA and CDR2 FQGTGA. V was cut by 5 bases and J by 4 bases, with 14 bases left in between. CDR3 length: 14 amino acids. In DNA form, the CDR3 reads TGTGCCAGCAGCCATACAGGGAGGGGAGAGACCCAGTACTTC. This gives the protein CASSHTGRGETQYF.

The V call is TRBV28, the J call TRBJ2-4, with 7 bases identical to TRBD1. Germline loops: CDR1 MDHEN, CDR2 SYDVKM. V shed 2 bases and J 0 bases; nucleotides not matched to a gene: 1. This CDR3 comprises 15 residues. CDR3 region: CASSLGTVAKNIQYF. The CDR3 nucleotides are TGTGCCAGCAGTTTAGGGACAGTAGCCAAAAACATTCAGTACTTC.

The rearrangement uses TRBV11-2 and TRBJ2-4; D may be TRBD2 (5 bases). Trimming shortened V by 5 bases and J by 0 bases, and 11 bases separated the two germline ends. The CDR3 loop spans 15 amino acids. Germline V gene lookup returns CDR1 SGHAT and CDR2 FQNNGV. This CDR3 is CASSLGVLAKNIQYF. Here the CDR3 DNA reads TGTGCCAGCAGCCTGGGAGTCCTAGCCAAAAACATTCAGTACTTC.

The chain has TRBV28 and TRBJ2-7; 9 bases align to TRBD1. The germline V gene encodes CDR1 MDHEN and CDR2 SYDVKM. The V and J ends lost 6 bases and 4 bases, in that order; junction bases with no gene match: 10. The CDR3 covers 15 residues. The CDR3 nucleotides are TGTGCCAGCAGGACCCGGGACAGGGCTTTGTACGAGCAGTACTTC. Amino acid sequence: CASRTRDRALYEQYF.

The chain carries TRBV30 and TRBJ2-1; TRBD1 matches at 7 bases. After removal of 3 bases from V and 7 bases from J, the junction contained 3 bases not matched to a gene. This CDR3 spans 12 amino acids. Germline assignment: CDR1 GTSNPN and CDR2 SVGIG (reference sequence). CDR3 in DNA: TGTGCCTGGAGCATACAGGGGAATGAGCAGTTCTTC. This translates into CAWSIQGNEQFF.

The rearrangement joins TRBV4-3 to TRBJ1-2; 9 bases agree with TRBD1. This CDR3 comprises 15 residues. Germline V gene lookup returns CDR1 LGHNA and CDR2 YSLEER. V lost 0 bases to trimming and J lost 5 bases; unmatched junction nucleotides: 4. CDR3 sequence reads: CASSQDAGTGYGYTF. CDR3 in DNA: TGCGCCAGCAGCCAAGACGCCGGGACAGGGTATGGCTACACCTTC.

V usage is TRBV28 and J usage is TRBJ1-4; D may be TRBD1 (6 bases). The CDR3 has 15 residues. Germline V lookup: CDR1 MDHEN, CDR2 SYDVKM. The ends were cut back, 3 bases at V and 6 bases at J, with 14 bases in the middle. The CDR3 is CASSFAGASDEKLFF. The CDR3 DNA reads as TGTGCCAGCAGTTTTGCAGGGGCGAGTGATGAAAAACTGTTTTTT.

This sequence joins TRBV15 and TRBJ2-2; 9 bases map to TRBD1. The junction had 0 bases not matched to a gene; V was cut back by 3 bases and J by 1 base. The CDR3 runs to 15 residues. Germline CDR1 LNHNV, CDR2 YYDKDF (reference sequence). CDR3 bases: TGTGCCACCAGCAGGGGACAGGGGAACACCGGGGAGCTGTTTTTT. Residues: CATSRGQGNTGELFF. Full variable domain (rest looked up from reference TRBV15 and TRBJ2-2): DAMVIQNPRYQVTQFGKPVTLSCSQTLNHNVMYWYQQKSSQAPKLLFHYYDKDFNNEADTPDNFQSRRPNTSFCFLDIRSPGLGDTAMYLCATSRGQGNTGELFFGEGSRLTVL.

The V call is TRBV7-9, the J call TRBJ1-4; D is unclear. With 3 bases removed from V and 4 bases from J, the gap between germline ends came to 9 bases. Germline V CDR1 and CDR2: SEHNR, FQNEAQ (reference sequence). This CDR3 comprises 14 residues. CDR3 coding DNA: TGTGCCAGCAGCTTGTCACAGAATAATGAAAAACTGTTTTTT. This encodes CASSLSQNNEKLFF.

In its sample, this clone was seen a few times. The chain is built from TRBV2 and TRBJ1-2; weak D call: TRBD1 (6 bases). Per the germline V gene, CDR1 is SNHLY and CDR2 is FYNNEI. V dropped 0 bases and J dropped 4 bases, with 9 bases sitting between them. There are 14 residues in the CDR3. In DNA form, the CDR3 reads TGTGCCAGCAGTGAAGCGGACAGCTTCTATGGCTACACCTTC. It encodes CASSEADSFYGYTF.

This chain uses TRBV10-3 with TRBJ2-1; 7 bases align to TRBD1. After removal of 7 bases from V and 5 bases from J, the junction contained 8 bases not matched to a gene. Germline V gene data show CDR1 as ENHRY and CDR2 as SYGVKD. This CDR3 has 14 residues. CDR3 in DNA: TGTGCCATCAAAGAGGGACAGAGAAACAATGAGCAGTTCTTC. As protein: CAIKEGQRNNEQFF.

This clone was found a few times. The V and J genes are TRBV7-2 and TRBJ2-5; tentative D call: TRBD2 (5 bases). CDR1 SGHTA and CDR2 FQGNSA come from the germline V gene. Trimming took off 5 bases at V and 4 bases at J, with 20 bases between the two ends. This CDR3 spans 16 amino acids. The CDR3 protein is CASSPRGSAFRETQYF. The CDR3 DNA follows: TGTGCCAGCAGCCCTCGGGGTAGCGCCTTTCGAGAGACCCAGTACTTC.

The rearrangement joins TRBV21-1 to TRBJ2-7; no DNA check was done on the table's D call, TRBD2. TRBV21-1 is recorded as a pseudogene. This CDR3 comprises 14 residues. CDR3 region: CASSNREKYYEQYF. In DNA form, the CDR3 reads TGTGCCAGCAGCAACCGGGAGAAGTACTACGAGCAGTACTTC.

The rearrangement uses TRBV7-2 and TRBJ2-7; 11 bases match TRBD2. V shed 2 bases and J 6 bases; nucleotides not matched to a gene: 6. The CDR3 sequence is 15 residues long. Germline CDR1 is SGHTA and CDR2 is FQGNSA. The CDR3 region has the DNA TGTGCCAGCAGCTTACGACTAGCGGGGCCCGGCGAGCAGTACTTC. This sequence encodes CASSLRLAGPGEQYF.

This chain uses TRBV10-3 with TRBJ1-2; the D gene is possibly TRBD1 (5 bases). With 7 bases removed from V and 6 bases from J, the gap between germline ends came to 15 bases. CDR3 length equals 13 residues. The germline V gene has CDR1 ENHRY and CDR2 SYGVKD. CDR3 sequence (DNA): TGTGCCATCAAGGGGCAGAATGCTGATGGCTACACCTTC. Its translation is CAIKGQNADGYTF.

V usage is TRBV5-6 and J usage is TRBJ1-1, with TRBD1 matching 7 bases. Germline V gene data show CDR1 as SGHDT and CDR2 as YYEEEE. The CDR3 runs 17 residues. After removal of 3 bases from V and 2 bases from J, the junction contained 13 bases not matched to a gene. The CDR3 protein is CASSSLQGPTLNTEAFF. CDR3 coding DNA: TGTGCCAGCAGCTCCCTACAGGGGCCTACCCTAAACACTGAAGCTTTCTTT. The full variable domain, with the rest looked up from reference TRBV5-6 and TRBJ1-1, is DAGVTQSPTHLIKTRGQQVTLRCSPKSGHDTVSWYQQALGQGPQFIFQYYEEEERQRGNFPDRFSGHQFPNYSSELNVNALLLGDSALYLCASSSLQGPTLNTEAFFGQGTRLTVV.

The V and J genes are TRBV7-9 and TRBJ2-3; 8 positions match TRBD2. Trimming removed 1 base from V and 0 bases from J; junction bases left unmatched: 9. This CDR3 region has 18 residues. Germline V gene sequence: CDR1 SEHNR, CDR2 FQNEAQ (reference sequence). Here the CDR3 DNA reads TGTGCCAGCAGCTTAGATGTGGCTAGCGGGCGTAGCACAGATACGCAGTATTTT. As protein: CASSLDVASGRSTDTQYF.

This clone qualifies as medium-sized. The chain joins TRBV19 to TRBJ1-1; D unresolved. The CDR3 length is 12 residues. Germline lookup yields CDR1 LNHDA and CDR2 SQIVND (reference sequence). V was trimmed by 6 bases and J by 1 base, leaving 6 bases between them. Written as DNA, the CDR3 is TGTGCCAGTAGCACACCGAACACTGAAGCTTTCTTT. This gives the protein CASSTPNTEAFF.

The J gene is TRBJ2-5, the V gene TRBV3-1 (or the pseudogene TRBV3-2), with TRBD1 identical over 10 bases. Unmatched junction bases numbered 9, after V lost 5 bases and J lost 0 bases. The CDR3 is made up of 17 amino acids. Germline assignment: CDR1 LGHDT and CDR2 YNNKEL (reference sequence). The CDR3 DNA follows: TGTGCCAGCAGCTTTCGCCGGGACAGGGGCGACCAAGAGACCCAGTACTTC. Its protein product is CASSFRRDRGDQETQYF.

The V call is TRBV5-1, the J call TRBJ1-1; 9 positions match TRBD1. With 3 bases clipped from V and 3 bases from J, the junction kept 3 bases outside the gene matches. The germline gives CDR1 SGHRS, CDR2 YFSETQ. The CDR3 runs to 14 residues. The CDR3, as DNA: TGCGCCAGCAGCTACAGGGGGCTGGACACTGAAGCTTTCTTT. Residues: CASSYRGLDTEAFF.

This chain connects TRBV30 to TRBJ1-1, with no clear D. The V end lost 0 bases, the J end lost 1 base, and 6 bases lay between the germline ends. CDR3 length: 13 amino acids. Germline CDR1 and CDR2: GTSNPN and SVGIG (reference sequence). CDR3 sequence: CAWSVMANTEAFF. The CDR3 DNA is TGTGCCTGGAGTGTAATGGCGAACACTGAAGCTTTCTTT.

This clone showed up just once. This chain joins TRBV28 and TRBJ2-7; TRBD2 aligns across 11 bases. Trimming at V came to 3 bases and at J to 7 bases, leaving 20 bases not matched to a gene. The CDR3 is 19 residues long. The germline gives CDR1 MDHEN, CDR2 SYDVKM. This chain's CDR3 is CASSFPGTSGSLRELEQYF. As DNA, the CDR3 is TGTGCCAGCAGTTTTCCCGGGACTAGCGGATCACTACGAGAACTAGAGCAGTACTTC.

This clone has a handful of counts. The chain recombines TRBV19 with TRBJ1-5, with 8 bases identical to TRBD1. This CDR3 is 14 amino acids long. V dropped 7 bases and J dropped 4; count of bases not matched to a gene: 6. CDR1 and CDR2 (germline): LNHDA, SQIVND (reference sequence). The DNA for the CDR3 is TGTGCCAGTACCCCCGGGACAGGTAATCAGCCCCAGCATTTT. Protein sequence: CASTPGTGNQPQHF.